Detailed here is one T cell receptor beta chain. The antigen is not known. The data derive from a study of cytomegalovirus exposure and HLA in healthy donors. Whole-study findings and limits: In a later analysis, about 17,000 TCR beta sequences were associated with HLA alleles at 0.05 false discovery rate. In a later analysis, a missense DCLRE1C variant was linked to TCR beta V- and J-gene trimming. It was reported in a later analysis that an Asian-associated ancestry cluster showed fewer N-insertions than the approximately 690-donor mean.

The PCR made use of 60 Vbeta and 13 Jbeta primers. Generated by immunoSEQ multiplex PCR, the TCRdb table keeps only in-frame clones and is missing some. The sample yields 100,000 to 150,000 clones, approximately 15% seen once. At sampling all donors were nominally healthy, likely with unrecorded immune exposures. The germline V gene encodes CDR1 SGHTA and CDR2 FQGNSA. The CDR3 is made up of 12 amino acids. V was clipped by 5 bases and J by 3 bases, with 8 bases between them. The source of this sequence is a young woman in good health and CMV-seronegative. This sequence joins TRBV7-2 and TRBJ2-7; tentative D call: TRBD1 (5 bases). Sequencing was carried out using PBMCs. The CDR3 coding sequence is TGTGCCAGCAGCCACGACAGCTACGAGCAGTACTTC. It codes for CASSHDSYEQYF.